This T cell receptor beta chain was recovered during a study of blood T cell repertoires in COVID-19 (dated by TCRdb to about 2020). About the study as a whole: Samples covering the acute and convalescent phases of COVID-19 were provided by collaborators in the United States, Italy and Spain. The material from the prospective study consisted of cDNA or gDNA derived from T cells, B-cell-depleted T cells, or PBMCs. The dataset comprised deeply sampled blood TCRbeta repertoires from subjects exposed to, actively infected with, or recovered from COVID-19. A freely available public database, intended as a resource for researchers studying the immune response to SARS-CoV-2, is where the repertoires were released. Samples were obtained from the ongoing ImmuneRACE study (first 160 participants) and from 1,000 to 1,500 subjects provided by 6 global collaborators. Nearly every sample came with metadata listing a de-identified subject ID, COVID-19 status, age in years and sex. Where available, HLA class I and class II types were taken from metadata supplied by the sample provider and were not determined by assay-based typing.

Comments on this clone: Its antigen has not been determined. No qualities accompany the bases; no much larger clone lies one base away.

In the prospective study, participants were 18 to 89 years old, resided in about two dozen geographic areas of the United States, and were enrolled through a virtual design. To assign participants to cohorts, the prospective study relied on clinical history that participants themselves reported in a screening survey and a study questionnaire. For ImmuneRACE Cohort 3, a participant was defined as recovered based on two consecutive negative NP/OP PCR tests, clearance by a healthcare professional, or resolution of symptoms. In the prospective study, mobile phlebotomists collected whole blood, serum and a nasopharyngeal or oropharyngeal swab from each participant. Participants in the prospective study had the option to provide additional blood draws and questionnaires over a roughly two-month period. Before DNA extraction, prospective study blood samples were shipped either frozen or at room temperature.

The study at large found these results: How much clinical and demographic metadata was included differed by source and by participant, and the metadata was provided uncurated.

The CDR3 numbers 14 residues from cysteine through phenylalanine. Only the CDR3 region is kept as DNA, spanning 42 bases read in frame from base 1. Trimming takes 5 bases off V and 6 bases off J; junction bases not matched to a gene: 6. Via the germline V gene, CDR1 is SGHTA and CDR2 FQGTGA. TCRbeta CDR3 regions were amplified from genomic DNA by means of the immunoSEQ Assay, a bias-controlled multiplex PCR. The paper's processing steps were these. The number of nucleated cells in each sample was estimated from the amplification of reference gene primers within the assay. To quantify the absolute abundance of each unique TCRbeta CDR3 rearrangement, sequence reads were collapsed and filtered. For each sample, productive Simpson clonality was calculated as the square root of Simpson's diversity index over productive rearrangements. As stored in TCRdb, this immuneACCESS dataset retains in-frame rearrangements with V and J assigned. A fraction of the clones does not appear; measured against another copy, unresolved V genes explain less than half of the discrepancy, and the remainder lacks a known reason. V, J and clone size are those of that table, while D and trimming were read from the DNA. This sample gives 200,000 to 250,000 clones in total; over 65% of them show up just once. In total, the top ten clones hold 3% to 4% of the sample.

The clonotype originates from a woman between 55 and 75 years old who had recovered from COVID-19. The sample was PBMCs or T cells enriched from blood (not recorded which). Recombination connected TRBV7-3 to TRBJ2-1; 8 middle bases align to TRBD1. The CDR3 protein sequence reads: CASSPTGEVNEQFF. The DNA reads TGTGCCAGCAGCCCGACAGGGGAGGTCAATGAGCAGTTCTTC.